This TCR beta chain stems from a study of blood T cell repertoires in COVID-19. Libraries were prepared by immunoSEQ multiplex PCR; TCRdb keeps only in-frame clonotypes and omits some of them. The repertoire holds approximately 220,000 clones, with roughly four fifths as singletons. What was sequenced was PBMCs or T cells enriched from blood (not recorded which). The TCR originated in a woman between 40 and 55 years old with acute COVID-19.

The CDR3 reads CASSFRGSVAEQYF. The CDR3 DNA follows: TGTGCCAGCAGTTTTCGGGGATCGGTAGCCGAGCAGTACTTC. The chain couples TRBV28 to TRBJ2-7; possibly TRBD2 for D (5 bases). The CDR3 totals 14 residues. CDR1 and CDR2 (germline): MDHEN, SYDVKM. The ends were cut back, 3 bases at V and 6 bases at J, with 15 bases in the middle.